Following are 30 T cell receptor beta chains from one sample sequenced in a study of cytomegalovirus exposure and HLA in healthy donors. The primer mix had 60 Vbeta and 13 Jbeta primers. Measured with immunoSEQ multiplex PCR; TCRdb has only the in-frame clones, and not every one. Of some 140,000 clones in the sample, around four fifths were seen once. Sequencing input: PBMCs. All receptors come from a man in his forties or fifties in good health and CMV-seronegative.

This clone was counted once. The gene calls are TRBV7-2 and TRBJ1-3, with D perhaps TRBD1 (5 bases). The CDR3 loop spans 16 amino acids. CDR1 is SGHTA and CDR2 is FQGNSA in the germline V gene. Trimming removed 5 bases from V and 1 base from J, with 15 bases in between. This CDR3 reads CASSLNGGASGNTIYF. CDR3 nucleotides: TGTGCCAGCAGCCTCAACGGAGGGGCATCTGGAAACACCATATATTTT.

The genes are TRBV5-1 and TRBJ2-7; D gene unclear. Germline V gene lookup returns CDR1 SGHRS and CDR2 YFSETQ. This CDR3 is 16 amino acids long. V was clipped by 3 bases and J by 1 base, with 17 bases between them. CDR3 DNA sequence: TGCGCCAGCAGCTACCAAAGTTATAGTCTTTCCTACGAGCAGTACTTC. Its translation: CASSYQSYSLSYEQYF. The full variable domain, in which reference TRBV5-1 and TRBJ2-7 provide the parts outside the CDR3, is KAGVTQTPRYLIKTRGQQVTLSCSPISGHRSVSWYQQTPGQGLQFLFEYFSETQRNKGNFPGRFSGRQFSNSRSEMNVSTLELGDSALYLCASSYQSYSLSYEQYFGPGTRLTVT.

V is TRBV11-2 and J is TRBJ2-1, with 11 bases that match TRBD2. Trimming took 4 bases from V and 0 from J; bases not matched to a gene: 8. Germline V gene lookup returns CDR1 SGHAT and CDR2 FQNNGV. This CDR3 region has 18 residues. In nucleotides, the CDR3 is TGTGCCAGCAGCTGGGCTAGCGGGGGGCGAAGCTCCTACAATGAGCAGTTCTTC. Translated: CASSWASGGRSSYNEQFF.

The CDR3 reads CASSPSASAEQYF. The CDR3 DNA follows: TGTGCCAGCTCACCCTCCGCTAGCGCTGAGCAGTACTTC. The gene calls are TRBV18 and TRBJ2-7; D is perhaps TRBD2 (6 bases). V lost 3 bases and J 7 bases, leaving 13 bases between the germline ends. The germline gives CDR1 KGHSH, CDR2 LQKENI. The CDR3 contains 13 residues.

This clone was seen just once. The gene calls are TRBV9 and TRBJ2-5; D gene uncertain. Germline V gene sequence: CDR1 SGDLS, CDR2 YYNGEE. This CDR3 spans 14 amino acids. Trimming cost V 0 bases and J 5 bases, with 11 bases left between them. The CDR3 sequence is CASSVGDVGETQYF. The CDR3 coding sequence is TGTGCCAGCAGCGTAGGAGATGTGGGCGAGACCCAGTACTTC. Based on the CDR3 plus reference TRBV9 and TRBJ2-5, the full variable domain is DSGVTQTPKHLITATGQRVTLRCSPRSGDLSVYWYQQSLDQGLQFLIQYYNGEERAKGNILERFSAQQFPDLHSELNLSSLELGDSALYFCASSVGDVGETQYFGPGTRLLVL.

J is TRBJ2-3 and V is TRBV7-9, with TRBD2 matching 9 bases. The trim removed 3 bases at V and 4 bases at J, leaving 2 bases unmatched. This CDR3 has 14 residues. CDR1 is SEHNR and CDR2 is FQNEAQ in the germline V gene (reference sequence). The CDR3 sequence is CASSLLAGPDTQYF. As DNA, the CDR3 is TGTGCCAGCAGCTTGCTAGCGGGACCAGATACGCAGTATTTT. Full variable domain (remainder filled in from reference TRBV7-9 and TRBJ2-3): DTGVSQNPRHKITKRGQNVTFRCDPISEHNRLYWYRQTLGQGPEFLTYFQNEAQLEKSRLLSDRFSAERPKGSFSTLEIQRTEQGDSAMYLCASSLLAGPDTQYFGPGTRLTVL.

J is TRBJ1-3 and V is TRBV5-6; 7 positions agree with TRBD1. CDR3 size: 15 residues. J lost 1 base, V lost 6 bases, and 7 bases had no gene match. Germline assignment: CDR1 SGHDT and CDR2 YYEEEE. CDR3 coding DNA: TGTGCCAGCACCTCACAGGGGCTTTCTGGAAACACCATATATTTT. This sequence encodes CASTSQGLSGNTIYF.

This chain joins TRBV9 and TRBJ2-3; 9 nucleotides align to TRBD2. V shed 0 bases and J 4 bases; nucleotides not matched to a gene: 12. CDR3 length: 18 residues. Germline V lookup: CDR1 SGDLS, CDR2 YYNGEE. In DNA, the CDR3 is TGTGCCAGCAGCGTAGGGATTAGCGGGAGCTCTTCGCCAGATACGCAGTATTTT. It specifies CASSVGISGSSSPDTQYF. The whole variable domain, filled in from reference TRBV9 and TRBJ2-3, reads DSGVTQTPKHLITATGQRVTLRCSPRSGDLSVYWYQQSLDQGLQFLIQYYNGEERAKGNILERFSAQQFPDLHSELNLSSLELGDSALYFCASSVGISGSSSPDTQYFGPGTRLTVL.

Written as DNA, the CDR3 is TGCGCCAGCAGTGAGTCCGGGGGGTCCTACAATGAGCAGTTCTTC. Residues: CASSESGGSYNEQFF. The gene calls are TRBV10-2 and TRBJ2-1; 7 bases map to TRBD2. CDR1 is WSHSY and CDR2 is SAAADI in the germline V gene. Unmatched junction bases numbered 0, after V lost 0 bases and J lost 1 base. This CDR3 is built from 15 residues.

This clone was seen a few times. The chain combines TRBV27 with TRBJ1-5, with 9 bases that match TRBD1. Germline-derived CDR1 and CDR2 are MNHEY and SMNVEV (reference sequence). Trimming at V came to 6 bases and at J to 1 base, leaving 4 bases not matched to a gene. The CDR3 runs to 15 residues. DNA of the CDR3: TGTGCCAGCAGCACCGGGACAGGGAGCAATCAGCCCCAGCATTTT. It encodes CASSTGTGSNQPQHF.

The CDR3 DNA follows: TGCGCCAGCAGCTTGGATGGACTGACCACTTCCGCTGAAGCTTTCTTT. This encodes CASSLDGLTTSAEAFF. V and J are TRBV5-1 and TRBJ1-1; no definite D call. Trimming shortened V by 0 bases and J by 6 bases, and 18 bases separated the two germline ends. Germline V CDR1 and CDR2: SGHRS, YFSETQ. The CDR3 has 16 residues.

This chain joins TRBV10-3 and TRBJ1-1; 8 bases fit TRBD1. The CDR3 is 16 residues long. CDR1 and CDR2 from the germline V gene are ENHRY and SYGVKD. J gave up 1 base and V 2 bases, and 6 bases lay outside the gene matches. CDR3 coding DNA: TGTGCCATCAGTGAGGGTCCCGGGACAGGGAACACTGAAGCTTTCTTT. This translates into CAISEGPGTGNTEAFF.

This chain connects TRBV7-8 to TRBJ1-2, with 8 bases aligning to TRBD1. Germline V gene data show CDR1 as SGHVS and CDR2 as FQNEAQ. The CDR3 contains 15 residues. V was clipped by 4 bases and J by 4 bases; unmatched bases: 8. The CDR3 sequence: CASSSTGTGAYGYTF. The CDR3 DNA follows: TGTGCCAGCAGCTCTACCGGGACAGGCGCCTATGGCTACACCTTC.

The chain links TRBV4-1 to TRBJ2-7, with D possibly being TRBD2 (7 bases). Germline values: CDR1 MGHRA, CDR2 YSYEKL. The V and J ends lost 4 bases and 3 bases respectively, with 16 bases between them. CDR3 length equals 15 residues. The CDR3, as DNA: TGCGCCAGCAGCCCGGGGGGCTTTTCAGACTACGAGCAGTACTTC. Translated: CASSPGGFSDYEQYF.

The chain combines TRBV27 with TRBJ1-1; no definite D call. V was cut by 2 bases and J by 7 bases, with 11 bases left in between. Germline V gene lookup returns CDR1 MNHEY and CDR2 SMNVEV (reference sequence). This CDR3 is 13 amino acids long. CDR3: CASSLEGGREAFF. In nucleotides, the CDR3 is TGTGCCAGCAGTTTAGAGGGAGGGCGTGAAGCTTTCTTT.

The chain joins TRBV30 to TRBJ2-7, with 9 bases aligning to TRBD2. The germline V gene has CDR1 GTSNPN and CDR2 SVGIG (reference sequence). J lost 5 bases, V lost 1 base, and 0 bases had no gene match. The CDR3 is made up of 12 amino acids. DNA of the CDR3: TGTGCCTGGAGTGGGACTAGCGACGAGCAGTACTTC. It specifies CAWSGTSDEQYF.

This rearrangement joins TRBV15 to TRBJ1-5; possible D gene TRBD1, 5 bases. Trimming removed 4 bases from V and 3 bases from J, with 7 bases in between. This CDR3 is built from 13 residues. Germline V lookup: CDR1 LNHNV, CDR2 YYDKDF (reference sequence). CDR3 coding DNA: TGTGCCACCAGCAAGGGGTACAATCAGCCCCAGCATTTT. Protein sequence: CATSKGYNQPQHF.

The gene calls are TRBV5-4 and TRBJ2-7; D gene uncertain. Germline V gene lookup returns CDR1 SGHNT and CDR2 YYREEE (reference sequence). Trimming removed 0 bases from V and 0 bases from J, with 7 bases in between. The CDR3 extends over 14 amino acids. As DNA, the CDR3 is TGTGCCAGCAGCTTGGACCCGAGCTCCTACGAGCAGTACTTC. Its protein is CASSLDPSSYEQYF.

This clone was counted only a few times. CDR3 nucleotide sequence: TGCAGCGCTAACAACAGGGTCGAAGAGCAGTTCTTC. This encodes CSANNRVEEQFF. V gene TRBV29-1 combines with J gene TRBJ2-1; D is possibly TRBD1 (6 bases). The V gene lost 7 bases and the J gene lost 10 bases, with 17 bases spanning the gap. This CDR3 region has 12 residues. Germline V lookup: CDR1 SQVTM, CDR2 ANQGSEA.

This clone was observed once. The genes are TRBV6-5 and TRBJ2-2; D is undetermined. Trimming shortened V by 2 bases and J by 7 bases, and 8 bases separated the two germline ends. CDR3 length: 13 amino acids. Germline V gene sequence: CDR1 MNHEY, CDR2 SVGAGI. CDR3 amino acids: CASSYELSGELFF. In DNA, the CDR3 is TGTGCCAGCAGTTACGAACTGAGCGGGGAGCTGTTTTTT.

V and J are TRBV4-1 and TRBJ2-7; 8 nucleotides align to TRBD1. From germline, CDR1 is MGHRA and CDR2 YSYEKL. This CDR3 has 14 amino acids. V shed 6 bases, J shed 4 bases, and the junction held 8 bases outside the gene matches. DNA of the CDR3: TGCGCCAGCAGTTTCGACAGGGGAGGTTACGAGCAGTACTTC. Its protein is CASSFDRGGYEQYF.

This sequence joins TRBV7-8 and TRBJ2-3; 8 bases are a match to TRBD1. The CDR3 runs to 13 residues. CDR1 and CDR2 (germline): SGHVS, FQNEAQ. V dropped 4 bases and J dropped 7; count of bases not matched to a gene: 4. The CDR3 nucleotides read TGTGCCAGCAGCTCCGGACAGGGCTATACGCAGTATTTT. This sequence encodes CASSSGQGYTQYF.

As regards this clone: Sequence at one end of the junction differs from germline and may be a read error. The rearrangement joins TRBV7-7 to TRBJ2-3, with D perhaps matching TRBD2 (6 bases). Germline V gives CDR1 SSHAT, CDR2 FNYEAQ (reference sequence). The CDR3 totals 16 residues. The CDR3: CASSSNPGLSTDTQYF. CDR3 sequence (DNA): TGTGCTAGCAGCTCGAACCCGGGACTCTCCACAGATACGCAGTATTTT.

V is TRBV7-2 and J is TRBJ2-1, with 12 nucleotides matching TRBD2. From germline, CDR1 is SGHTA and CDR2 FQGNSA. This CDR3 comprises 17 residues. Trimming cost V 1 base and J 6 bases; bases outside gene matches: 7. The CDR3 DNA sequence: TGTGCCAGCAGCTTAGGGGCTAGCGGGAGGGCCCTCAATGAGCAGTTCTTC. The encoded protein is CASSLGASGRALNEQFF.

The chain has TRBV4-1 and TRBJ2-7, with 10 bases matching TRBD2. Germline CDR1 and CDR2: MGHRA and YSYEKL. The CDR3 contains 15 residues. V dropped 0 bases and J dropped 3; count of bases not matched to a gene: 2. The CDR3 sequence: CASSQDLAGVYEQYF. The CDR3 nucleotides are TGCGCCAGCAGCCAAGATCTAGCGGGAGTCTACGAGCAGTACTTC.

V and J are TRBV11-1 and TRBJ2-5; D is perhaps TRBD1 (6 bases). CDR3 length equals 14 residues. V lost 2 bases and J lost 5, with 12 bases in between. CDR1 is SGHAT and CDR2 is FQDESV in the germline V gene (reference sequence). The CDR3 spells CASSLYGGEETQYF. The CDR3 nucleotides are TGTGCCAGCAGCTTATATGGGGGCGAGGAGACCCAGTACTTC. The complete variable domain, with remaining parts taken from reference TRBV11-1 and TRBJ2-5, reads EAEVAQSPRYKITEKSQAVAFWCDPISGHATLYWYRQILGQGPELLVQFQDESVVDDSQLPKDRFSAERLKGVDSTLKIQPAELGDSAMYLCASSLYGGEETQYFGPGTRLLVL.

This chain uses TRBV11-3 with TRBJ2-1; D is perhaps TRBD1 (5 bases). Trimming left V 3 bases short and J 3 bases short, with 12 bases between. Germline CDR1 is SGHNT and CDR2 is YENEEA. CDR3 length: 15 residues. CDR3 DNA sequence: TGTGCCAGCAGCTTGGGATCAGGGCTCTACAATGAGCAGTTCTTC. This translates into CASSLGSGLYNEQFF.

This chain joins TRBV5-5 and TRBJ1-2, with D possibly matching TRBD1 (5 bases). With 2 bases removed from V and 8 bases from J, the gap between germline ends came to 13 bases. This CDR3 spans 13 amino acids. Germline CDR1 and CDR2: SGHKS and YYEKEE (reference sequence). The CDR3 reads CASSFLGAAGYTF. DNA for the CDR3: TGTGCCAGCAGCTTCTTAGGGGCGGCCGGCTACACCTTC.

The rearrangement uses TRBV6-4 and TRBJ2-1; TRBD2 matches at 9 bases. V trimming: 3 bases; J trimming: 8 bases; junction bases outside the gene matches: 11. The CDR3 covers 16 residues. Germline assignment: CDR1 MRHNA and CDR2 SNTAGT. The CDR3 nucleotides read TGTGCCAGCAGTGAGGGTAAAGGTAGCGGGGGTCATGAGCAGTTCTTC. This sequence encodes CASSEGKGSGGHEQFF.

The rearrangement uses TRBV28 and TRBJ2-2, with D possibly matching TRBD2 (5 bases). Germline V gives CDR1 MDHEN, CDR2 SYDVKM. CDR3 length: 17 residues. The V and J ends lost 2 bases and 0 bases respectively, with 13 bases between them. CDR3 DNA sequence: TGTGCCAGCAGTTTAATGCTAGCCATTGCGAACACCGGGGAGCTGTTTTTT. Protein product: CASSLMLAIANTGELFF.